The clone carrying this TCR beta chain occurred a few times. The sample comes from a study of type 1 and type 2 diabetes patients. The PCR template was genomic DNA. Multiplex PCR with 30 forward and 13 reverse primers amplified the TCR beta CDR3. TCRdb reprocessed the multiplex PCR reads with MiXCR, giving one entry per CDR3 protein. The table has fewer than 350,000 distinct CDR3 sequences, around 47% seen once. Trimming removed 5 bases at V and 4 bases at J, with 14 bases between. The CDR3 is 13 amino acids. Germline loops: CDR1 GTSNPN, CDR2 SVGIG (reference sequence). The clonotype was recovered from a man younger than 30 with type 2 diabetes. Sample: peripheral blood mononuclear cells (PBMCs). The chain joins TRBV30 to TRBJ1-1, with D possibly being TRBD1 (6 bases). CDR3 nucleotide sequence: TGTGCCTGGGGCCGTACAGGGATCACTGAAGCTTTCTTT. Its protein is CAWGRTGITEAFF.